What follows describes a single T cell receptor (beta chain). Its antigen is unknown. The data are from a study of shared clonotypes between healthy human individuals. Study-wide results and caveats: Read depth was anticipated to influence clonotype sharing among donors. Estimated richness values were generally larger in naive subsets than in memory subsets.

Germline V gives CDR1 MGHRA, CDR2 YSYEKL. CDR3 length equals 13 residues. Trimming cost V 3 bases and J 12 bases; bases outside gene matches: 8. Healthy adults negative for HIV, lacking recent acute infections or vaccinations, served as donors. The repertoire was sequenced with immunoSEQ multiplex PCR; TCRdb's copy has only in-frame clones and lacks some. The top ten hold over 1.3% of the sample, which has over a million clones, more than 60% seen once. The chain uses TRBV4-1 and TRBJ2-3; TRBD1 agrees at 8 bases. The receptor was derived from a man younger than 30 in good health. The sequenced sample consisted of memory CD4+ T cells sorted from blood. Specified subset: CD45RA-negative fraction. The CDR3 region is CASSQVQGGSQYF. DNA for the CDR3: TGCGCCAGCAGCCAGGTACAGGGGGGTTCCCAGTATTTT.